The 30 T cell receptor beta chains in this list originate from one sample, sequenced in a study of T cells in women clearing cervical HPV infection. Data came from immunoSEQ multiplex PCR; TCRdb stores just in-frame clones and leaves some out. The specimen's table records 15,000 to 20,000 clones. What was sequenced was blood buffy coat. The receptors stem from a woman between 18 and 75 years old with a cervical HPV16 infection that either progressed to CIN3+ or cleared (not recorded which).

As concerns this clone: Read coverage stops 3 residues before the CDR3 terminus; the germline J gene supplies the remainder. The genes are TRBV12-3 or TRBV12-4 and TRBJ2-7; 7 nucleotides agree with TRBD2. Trimming removed 3 bases from V and 1 base from J; junction bases left unmatched: 3. This CDR3 has 14 residues. CDR3 protein: CASSLRGNSYEQYF. CDR3 DNA (partial): TGTGCCAGCAGTTTGCGGGGGAATTCCTACGAG.

With regard to this clone: The CDR3 is cut off 3 residues early in the read; its end comes from the germline J gene. The chain couples TRBV9 to TRBJ2-2; TRBD1 matches at 10 bases. The V gene's germline CDR1 is SGDLS and CDR2 YYNGEE. J was trimmed by 5 bases and V by 3 bases; bases with no gene match: 13. The CDR3 loop spans 18 amino acids. The CDR3: CASSARRGRQGATGELFF. The part of the CDR3 DNA that was read is TGTGCCAGCAGCGCTCGTAGAGGGAGACAGGGGGCTACCGGGGAG.

On this clone itself: The junction shows a germline mismatch at one end, possibly a read error. The DNA ends 3 residues before the CDR3 does, and the rest of the CDR3 is filled in from the germline J gene. Other DNA sequences within the sample encode an identical CDR3. V gene TRBV30 combines with J gene TRBJ1-3, with D perhaps TRBD1 (6 bases). The CDR3 is made up of 13 amino acids. Germline V gene data show CDR1 as GTSNPN and CDR2 as SVGIG (reference sequence). The DNA read from the CDR3 is TGTGCCTGGTCTCCAGGGGTTGGAAACACG. Encoded protein: CAWSPGVGNT. The CDR3, in full, reads CAWSPGVGNTIYF.

Note on this clone: Read coverage stops 3 residues before the CDR3 terminus; the germline J gene supplies the remainder. The V call is TRBV18, the J call TRBJ2-7, with a weak D call TRBD2 (5 bases). The CDR3 loop spans 14 amino acids. Per germline, CDR1 KGHSH and CDR2 LQKENI. V lost 2 bases and J 5 bases, leaving 13 bases between the germline ends. CDR3 bases read: TGTGCCAGCTCACCAACTGATCAGCGGAACGAG. Amino acids: CASSPTDQRNE. The full CDR3 is CASSPTDQRNEQYF.

To note about this clone: The sequenced fragment ends 3 residues before the CDR3 boundary, so the rest is inferred from the germline J gene. This chain uses TRBV11-2 with TRBJ1-5; 12 positions agree with TRBD1. The CDR3 has 15 amino acids. V lost 5 bases to trimming and J lost 5 bases; unmatched junction nucleotides: 4. The V gene's germline CDR1 is SGHAT and CDR2 FQNNGV. The CDR3 bases that were read are TGTGCCAGCAGCCAGGGACAGGGGGCACATCAGCCC. Translating gives CASSQGQGAHQP. The whole CDR3 region reads CASSQGQGAHQPQHF.

A note on this clone: Sequencing ends 3 residues short of the CDR3 end; the germline J gene provides the rest. This chain joins TRBV6-2 or TRBV6-3 and TRBJ1-2, with D tentatively TRBD1 (5 bases). The CDR3 spans 17 residues. Germline CDR1 and CDR2: MNHEY and SVGEGT. The V gene lost 2 bases and the J gene lost 0 bases, with 16 bases spanning the gap. This chain's CDR3 is CASSYRGPVLSNYGYTF. The sequenced CDR3 bases are TGTGCCAGCAGTTACAGGGGCCCTGTACTTTCTAACTATGGC.

Worth noting for this clone: Read data end 3 residues before the CDR3 end; the end is taken from the germline J gene. The J gene is TRBJ2-3, the V gene TRBV30, with D maybe TRBD1 (5 bases). CDR3 length equals 13 residues. The germline V gene encodes CDR1 GTSNPN and CDR2 SVGIG (reference sequence). The CDR3 DNA, read in part, is TGTGCCCTGGGTGGTTCAGGGAACCAGCCG. Translation gives CALGGSGNQP. The full CDR3 protein reads CALGGSGNQPQYF.

As regards this clone: The read comes to an end 3 residues before the CDR3 does, leaving the germline J gene to fill in the end. The chain couples TRBV5-5 to TRBJ2-1, with D perhaps TRBD2 (6 bases). Germline loops: CDR1 SGHKS, CDR2 YYEKEE (reference sequence). The CDR3 extends over 14 amino acids. V lost 5 bases to trimming and J lost 5 bases, with 14 bases between them. The sequenced part of the CDR3 DNA is TGTGCCAGCAGTGGAGGGACTCCCAACAATGAG. It specifies CASSGGTPNNE. The whole CDR3 is CASSGGTPNNEQFF. The complete variable domain, with remaining parts taken from reference TRBV5-5 and TRBJ2-1, reads DAGVTQSPTHLIKTRGQQVTLRCSPISGHKSVSWYQQVLGQGPQFIFQYYEKEERGRGNFPDRFSARQFPNYSSELNVNALLLGDSALYLCASSGGTPNNEQFFGPGTRLTVL.

For this clone: The read terminates 3 residues ahead of where the CDR3 ends, so the germline J gene completes it. The chain carries TRBV19 and TRBJ1-2; D gene ambiguous. The CDR3 is 13 amino acids. Germline assignment: CDR1 LNHDA and CDR2 SQIVND (reference sequence). V lost 2 bases, J lost 3 bases, and 7 bases lay in between. The part of the CDR3 DNA that was read is TGTGCCAGTAGTATACTCCTAGACTATGGC. Protein sequence: CASSILLDYG. The complete CDR3 reads CASSILLDYGYTF.

Note on this clone: Read coverage stops 3 residues before the CDR3 terminus; the germline J gene supplies the remainder. V usage is TRBV19 and J usage is TRBJ2-4; possible D gene TRBD1, 6 bases. Trimming removed 4 bases from V and 9 bases from J, with 16 bases in between. Looked up from germline, CDR1 is LNHDA and CDR2 is SQIVND (reference sequence). This CDR3 spans 14 amino acids. This CDR3 is CASSTPLAGAIQYF. Incomplete CDR3 DNA: TGTGCCAGTAGTACCCCCCTCGCAGGGGCCATT.

Turning to this clone: Read coverage stops 3 residues before the CDR3 terminus; the germline J gene supplies the remainder. This chain joins TRBV5-4 and TRBJ1-3; D is unclear. CDR3 length: 16 residues. The ends were cut back, 0 bases at V and 0 bases at J, with 10 bases in the middle. The germline CDR1 and CDR2 sequences are SGHNT and YYREEE (reference sequence). CDR3 DNA (partial): TGTGCCAGCAGCTTGGGGCCAACAGACTCTGGAAACACC. Its protein product is CASSLGPTDSGNT. The full CDR3 is CASSLGPTDSGNTIYF.

Incomplete CDR3 DNA: TGTGCCAGTAGTACAGGGGGAATGAGCTATGGC. It yields the protein CASSTGGMSYG. The CDR3 in full is CASSTGGMSYGYTF. The chain joins TRBV19 to TRBJ1-2, with 7 bases lining up with TRBD1. Read sequence stops 3 residues before the CDR3 end, and the germline J gene provides the missing end. The length of the CDR3 is 14 residues. Trimming at V came to 4 bases and at J to 4 bases, leaving 6 bases not matched to a gene. Germline-derived CDR1 and CDR2 are LNHDA and SQIVND (reference sequence).

In the case of this clone: The read finishes 3 residues shy of the CDR3 end, and the germline J gene is used to complete it. The V gene is TRBV7-9, the J gene TRBJ1-4; TRBD1 might be the D (5 bases). The V gene lost 8 bases and the J gene lost 7 bases, with 20 bases spanning the gap. CDR1 is SEHNR, CDR2 FQNEAQ, per germline (reference sequence). This CDR3 spans 15 amino acids. Incomplete CDR3 DNA: TGTGCCAGCGGATCCGATACAGGCGTCGGTGAAAAA. Translated: CASGSDTGVGEK. The whole CDR3 sequence reads CASGSDTGVGEKLFF.

In regard to this clone: The read ends 3 residues before the CDR3 terminus; that terminus is restored from the germline J gene. This chain joins TRBV7-3 and TRBJ2-7, with a possible D match to TRBD1 (5 bases). CDR3 length: 13 residues. The germline CDR1 and CDR2 sequences are SGHTA and FQGTGA. V lost 5 bases to trimming and J lost 1 base, with 9 bases between them. CDR3 DNA, as far as it was read: TGTGCCAGCAGCAACCAGGGTTCCTACGAG. Translating gives CASSNQGSYE. The complete CDR3 reads CASSNQGSYEQYF. Complete variable domain (other parts from reference TRBV7-3 and TRBJ2-7): GAGVSQTPSNKVTEKGKYVELRCDPISGHTALYWYRQSLGQGPEFLIYFQGTGAADDSGLPNDRFFAVRPEGSVSTLKIQRTERGDSAVYLCASSNQGSYEQYFGPGTRLTVT.

Of note for this clone: The read ends 3 residues shy of where the CDR3 ends; the end is completed using the germline J gene. V is TRBV2 and J is TRBJ1-1; perhaps TRBD1 as D (6 bases). Germline V gene lookup returns CDR1 SNHLY and CDR2 FYNNEI. The CDR3 loop spans 16 amino acids. The CDR3 DNA, read in part, is TGTGCCAGCAGTGAAGCGCTTGGGGTTCTTGGGGACATT. As protein: CASSEALGVLGDI. Given in full, the CDR3 is CASSEALGVLGDIAFF.

As regards this clone: The read falls 3 residues short of the CDR3 end, and the missing part is taken from the germline J gene. The J gene is TRBJ1-5, the V gene TRBV20-1; D not resolved. The CDR3 extends over 11 amino acids. Germline CDR1 and CDR2: DFQATT and SNEGSKA (reference sequence). CDR3 in amino acids: CSAHISGPQHF. The part of the CDR3 DNA that was read is TGCAGTGCCCATATCTCAGGCCCC.

In regard to this clone: The sequence runs out 3 residues before the end of the CDR3; the remainder is reconstructed from the germline J gene. V is TRBV7-9 and J is TRBJ1-1; a weak D match, TRBD1 (5 bases). This CDR3 comprises 14 residues. Germline CDR1 SEHNR, CDR2 FQNEAQ (reference sequence). CDR3: CASSLLQALGRAFF. The CDR3 DNA, read in part, is TGTGCCAGCAGCTTACTACAGGCCTTAGGACGA.

About this clone: The read stops 3 residues short of the end of the CDR3; the missing end is completed from the germline J gene. The rearrangement links TRBV13 to TRBJ2-3; no reliable D call. Trimming removed 3 bases from V and 2 bases from J, with 12 bases in between. CDR3 size: 15 residues. The germline CDR1 and CDR2 sequences are PRHDT and FYEKMQ (reference sequence). The CDR3 reads CASSLPRKDTDTQYF. The sequenced part of the CDR3 DNA is TGTGCCAGCAGCTTGCCCAGGAAGGACACAGATACG.

As to this clone: The CDR3 extends 3 residues past the end of the read, so its final part is completed from the germline J gene. This chain joins TRBV20-1 and TRBJ2-2, with D possibly being TRBD1 or TRBD2 (7 bases each). CDR1 DFQATT and CDR2 SNEGSKA come from the germline V gene (reference sequence). The CDR3 consists of 13 residues. CDR3 DNA, as far as it was read: TGCAGTGGACTACCAGGGGGAGGGGAAAAG. It codes for CSGLPGGGEK. The whole CDR3 sequence reads CSGLPGGGEKLFF.

To note about this clone: The read stops 3 residues short of the end of the CDR3; the missing end is completed from the germline J gene. This chain links TRBV29-1 with TRBJ2-5; TRBD1 matches at 8 bases. Germline V lookup: CDR1 SQVTM, CDR2 ANQGSEA. J gave up 5 bases and V 1 base, and 3 bases lay outside the gene matches. The length of the CDR3 is 13 residues. The CDR3 spells CSVEANRGETQYF. CDR3 DNA, as far as it was read: TGCAGCGTTGAAGCCAACAGGGGGGAGACC.

For this clone: The CDR3 goes on 3 residues after the read ends, and that part is filled in from the germline J gene. The rearrangement links TRBV7-2 to TRBJ1-3; 7 bases agree with TRBD1. The germline V gene encodes CDR1 SGHTA and CDR2 FQGNSA. The CDR3 is 14 residues long. V shed 6 bases, J shed 1 base, and the junction held 3 bases outside the gene matches. The CDR3 protein is CASRPGGSGNTIYF. The DNA read from the CDR3 is TGTGCCAGCAGACCAGGGGGATCTGGAAACACC.

The CDR3 is CASSLKPQGQTEAFF. Partial CDR3 DNA: TGTGCCAGCAGCCTCAAACCCCAGGGACAAACTGAA. The chain is built from TRBV14 and TRBJ1-1; tentative D call: TRBD1 (6 bases). The read gets to within 3 residues of the CDR3 end, and the germline J gene fills in the rest. Germline CDR1 reads SGHDN; CDR2 reads FVKESK. This CDR3 region has 15 residues. Between the trimmed V and J ends, which lost 4 bases and 5 bases, there was a span of 17 bases. Using reference TRBV14 and TRBJ1-1 for the parts outside the CDR3, the full variable domain is EAGVTQFPSHSVIEKGQTVTLRCDPISGHDNLYWYRRVMGKEIKFLLHFVKESKQDESGMPNNRFLAERTGGTYSTLKVQPAELEDSGVYFCASSLKPQGQTEAFFGQGTRLTVV.

With regard to this clone: The sequenced fragment ends 3 residues before the CDR3 boundary, so the rest is inferred from the germline J gene. The rearrangement links TRBV30 to TRBJ1-1; D unclear. The CDR3 totals 11 residues. Germline lookup yields CDR1 GTSNPN and CDR2 SVGIG (reference sequence). CDR3 amino acids: CAWSVSPEAFF. CDR3 DNA (partial): TGTGCCTGGAGTGTGTCTCCGGAA.

A word on this clone: From the germline J gene comes the end of the CDR3, since the read stops 3 residues before it. The rearrangement joins TRBV29-1 to TRBJ2-7; 9 positions match TRBD1. CDR3 length: 14 residues. V gave up 4 bases and J gave up 5 bases; unmatched junction bases: 9. Germline V CDR1 and CDR2: SQVTM, ANQGSEA. Incomplete CDR3 DNA: TGCAGCGTTGTCCCCGGGACAGGGTTCGACGAG. It encodes CSVVPGTGFDE. The CDR3, in full, reads CSVVPGTGFDEQYF.

Concerning this clone: The read terminates 3 residues before the CDR3 end, so the remaining end is supplied by the germline J gene. V and J are TRBV20-1 and TRBJ1-6; a possible D gene is TRBD1 (5 bases). Germline V gene sequence: CDR1 DFQATT, CDR2 SNEGSKA (reference sequence). V was cut by 2 bases and J by 7 bases, with 15 bases left in between. This CDR3 spans 15 amino acids. The part of the CDR3 DNA that was read is TGCAGTGCTAGACCGGGGACTGTATACAATTCACCC. Translated: CSARPGTVYNSP. The entire CDR3 sequence reads CSARPGTVYNSPLHF.

As to this clone: The read ends 3 residues before the CDR3 terminus; that terminus is restored from the germline J gene. The sample holds other DNA sequences that translate to the same CDR3. V is TRBV5-1 and J is TRBJ1-1; unclear D gene. Germline V gene lookup returns CDR1 SGHRS and CDR2 YFSETQ. Trimming took off 6 bases at V and 1 base at J, with 13 bases between the two ends. CDR3 size: 14 residues. The CDR3 spells CASISGTSNTEAFF. The sequenced CDR3 bases are TGCGCCAGCATCTCGGGTACCTCGAACACTGAA.

Comments on this clone: One end of the junction fails to match germline, which may point to a read error. The read stops 3 residues short of the end of the CDR3; the missing end is completed from the germline J gene. The sample carries other DNA sequences with the same CDR3. This chain joins TRBV7-2 and TRBJ1-3; D is unresolved. The germline V gene has CDR1 SGHTA and CDR2 FQGNSA. The CDR3 loop spans 15 amino acids. CDR3 in amino acids: CASSPRQRSGNTIYF. CDR3 bases read: TGTGCCAGCAGCCCGAGACAACGCTCTGGAAACACG. The full variable domain, in which reference TRBV7-2 and TRBJ1-3 provide the parts outside the CDR3, is GAGVSQSPSNKVTEKGKDVELRCDPISGHTALYWYRQSLGQGLEFLIYFQGNSAPDKSGLPSDRFSAERTGGSVSTLTIQRTQQEDSAVYLCASSPRQRSGNTIYFGEGSWLTVV.

Comment on this clone: The read ends 3 residues shy of where the CDR3 ends; the end is completed using the germline J gene. The chain recombines TRBV20-1 with TRBJ1-2, with 8 bases that match TRBD1. The V gene's germline CDR1 is DFQATT and CDR2 SNEGSKA (reference sequence). This CDR3 region has 15 residues. The CDR3: CSALLGQEAPGGYTF. The part of the CDR3 DNA that was read is TGCAGTGCTCTCCTGGGACAGGAGGCTCCTGGCGGC.

Worth noting for this clone: The read ends 3 residues early relative to the CDR3; the germline J gene fills the gap. The V gene is TRBV10-3, the J gene TRBJ2-1; 12 positions match TRBD2. The CDR3 consists of 14 residues. Germline-derived CDR1 and CDR2 are ENHRY and SYGVKD. V lost 11 bases, J lost 8 bases, and 10 bases stayed unmatched. CDR3 sequence: CAAGRLAGDDEQFF. The sequenced part of the CDR3 DNA is TGTGCCGCGGGTCGACTAGCGGGGGACGATGAG.

About this clone: Read coverage stops 3 residues before the CDR3 terminus; the germline J gene supplies the remainder. This chain uses TRBV7-2 with TRBJ2-3, with 9 positions matching TRBD2. The CDR3 loop spans 15 amino acids. CDR1 SGHTA and CDR2 FQGNSA come from the germline V gene. CDR3 bases read: TGTGCCAGCAGCTACGCTGCTAGCGGGGAAGAAACG. It codes for CASSYAASGEET. The whole CDR3 reads CASSYAASGEETQYF.